These 4 T cell receptor beta chains originate from one sample sequenced in a study of blood T cells in healthy people across ages. The use of a sample-barcoded 5' primer and a J-beta primer mix characterized a second PCR of roughly 7 to 12 cycles. MiXCR, run by TCRdb on the 5' RACE reads, gives a single entry per CDR3 protein. The sample has 1.5 million to 2 million distinct CDR3 sequences, approximately 32% seen once; the top ten hold roughly 10%. Specimen: blood. The receptors shown here come from a woman in her 30s in good health.

This clonotype has more than one count but fewer than ten. The rearrangement joins TRBV20-1 to TRBJ2-1; 8 bases fit TRBD2. J gave up 3 bases and V 6 bases, and 10 bases lay outside the gene matches. This CDR3 region has 15 residues. CDR1 DFQATT and CDR2 SNEGSKA come from the germline V gene (reference sequence). Here the CDR3 DNA reads TGCAGTGCCAGTGACCCCGGGACTAGCTACAATGAGCAGTTCTTC. Translating gives CSASDPGTSYNEQFF.

The V and J genes are TRBV6-1 and TRBJ2-6, with 7 nucleotides matching TRBD2. The trim removed 4 bases at V and 3 bases at J, leaving 9 bases unmatched. Looked up from germline, CDR1 is MNHNS and CDR2 is SASEGT. CDR3 length: 17 amino acids. This CDR3 is CASSATGGGYGANVLTF. The CDR3 DNA reads TGTGCCAGCAGTGCGACGGGGGGAGGATATGGGGCCAACGTCCTGACTTTC.

The chain is built from TRBV6-6 and TRBJ2-1, with D perhaps matching TRBD1 (5 bases). The V end lost 7 bases, the J end lost 10 bases, and 20 bases lay between the germline ends. CDR1 MNHNY and CDR2 SVGAGI come from the germline V gene (reference sequence). The CDR3 consists of 14 residues. CDR3 coding DNA: TGTGCCAGCAAGGTCCTCAGGGATTTCGGCGAGCAGTTCTTC. Amino acids: CASKVLRDFGEQFF.

The chain has TRBV2 and TRBJ1-6; TRBD1 might be the D (5 bases). V was shortened by 7 bases and J by 5 bases, with 12 bases between the two germline ends. In germline, CDR1 is SNHLY, CDR2 FYNNEI. This CDR3 spans 14 amino acids. The CDR3 loop reads CASTTDSNNSPLHF. As DNA, the CDR3 is TGTGCCAGCACCACTGACAGTAATAATTCACCCCTCCACTTT. Full variable domain (remainder filled in from reference TRBV2 and TRBJ1-6): EPEVTQTPSHQVTQMGQEVILRCVPISNHLYFYWYRQILGQKVEFLVSFYNNEISEKSEIFDDQFSVERPDGSNFTLKIRSTKLEDSAMYFCASTTDSNNSPLHFGNGTRLTVT.